This T cell receptor (beta chain) derives from a study of shared clonotypes between healthy human individuals. Notes on the study in general: Clonotype sharing among donors was expected to depend on sequencing depth. A small donor pool kept down the genetic and exposure-history diversity that was represented.

Splitting of each subset's genomic DNA was done evenly across several immunoSEQ plates. TCRdb's copy holds only in-frame clones and misses some; the assay was immunoSEQ multiplex PCR. The sample has 950,000 to 1,300,000 clones, about 74% seen once. About this clone: Antigen unknown.

Among the donors, all were Caucasian adults who lived in Nashville, Tennessee. Trimming removed 2 bases from V and 4 bases from J, with 9 bases in between. The V gene's germline CDR1 is SGHAT and CDR2 FQNNGV. This CDR3 contains 15 residues. This chain connects TRBV11-2 to TRBJ2-6; D is unclear. Source material: memory CD4+ T cells sorted from blood. Sample subset: CD45RA-negative fraction. This receptor was obtained from a man between 18 and 35 years old in good health. CDR3 amino acids: CASSLLVLGANVLTF. The CDR3 DNA is TGTGCCAGCAGCTTATTGGTACTGGGGGCCAACGTCCTGACTTTC.